Many counts were recorded for the clone carrying this T cell receptor (beta chain). The antigen is unknown. TCRB transcripts that were expressed got sequenced, as all of the isolated RNA had been reverse transcribed. Profiled with immunoSEQ multiplex PCR; TCRdb holds only in-frame clones, not every one. The sample lists 900,000 or so clones, roughly a sixth occurring once. This specimen comes from a study of beta chain features in type 1 diabetes. Overall study results and limits: VDJ junctions sequenced from type 1 diabetes patients showed fewer insertions and more deletions. Still unanswered here is whether HLA type influences TCRB rearrangement.

In total, each donor contributed a single heparinised blood draw that averaged approximately 120 mL. The CDR3 is 13 residues long. CDR1 and CDR2 (germline): LGHNA, YSLEER. V was trimmed by 3 bases and J by 0 bases, leaving 6 bases between them. Sequenced: naive CD4+ T cells from blood. The chain links TRBV4-3 to TRBJ2-7; D gene ambiguous. This TCR was sampled from a woman younger than 35 in good health. The CDR3 sequence is CASSQAGSYEQYF. The CDR3 DNA reads TGCGCCAGCAGCCAGGCCGGCTCCTACGAGCAGTACTTC.